This T cell receptor (beta chain) stems from a study of sequential checkpoint blockade in melanoma. Sequenced by immunoSEQ multiplex PCR; TCRdb stores in-frame clones only, minus some. The sample holds fewer than 50,000 clones, about 88% seen once. This CDR3 spans 12 amino acids. Per the germline V gene, CDR1 is SEHNR and CDR2 is FQNEAQ (reference sequence). Trimming shortened V by 3 bases and J by 9 bases, and 9 bases separated the two germline ends. Noted treatment: randomized to nivolumab then ipilimumab (arm A) or the reverse (arm B). The receptor was derived from a human donor with melanoma. The sequencing used CD8+ T cells sorted from blood (inferred from file names), collected from a patient given nivolumab and ipilimumab in sequence. This chain links TRBV7-9 with TRBJ2-1; D is unresolved. The CDR3 reads CASSFQAGEQFF. The CDR3 nucleotides read TGTGCCAGCAGCTTCCAAGCTGGTGAGCAGTTCTTC.